This TCR beta chain was documented in a study of regulatory T cells in long-lasting Graves disease (dated by TCRdb to the early 2020s). With regard to the full study: Antithyroid drugs had been taken for less than 3 months by newly diagnosed Graves' disease patients. A total of about 33 samples underwent TCR sequencing: around 13 from persistent and roughly 20 from newly diagnosed Graves' disease patients. This study used TCR sequencing and RNA sequencing of peripheral blood to compare persistent Graves' disease patients against newly diagnosed Graves' disease patients. The study was conducted in China and was registered as a clinical trial.

The library was built by means of multiplex PCR. Sequencing relied on an Illumina HiSeq 4000. To build TCR beta libraries, CDR3 regions were amplified by Arm-PCR using iRepertoire HTBI primers. Before sequencing, the PCR products went through gel purification. The original methods were these. A total of fewer than 70 TRBV and under 15 TRBJ segments were identified across samples and were used for gene usage analysis of CDR3 amino acid clonotypes. COPE and FqMerger were used to merge filtered high-quality paired reads into contigs. BLAST was used to align contigs to IMGT TRBV, TRBD and TRBJ reference genes, with CDR3 defined following IMGT. Clonotypes above 0.1% frequency were classified as highly expanded clones. Shannon entropy was used to measure repertoire diversity, and the Gini coefficient was used to measure V-J evenness. Public clonotypes were defined as clonotypes shared by more than one individual. TCRdb reworked the public reads: Q25 trimming with fastp, MiXCR clone assembly, productive beta chains retained. Identical CDR3 protein sequences are pooled into one entry, listed with their most common genes and DNA. The V and J calls, along with clone size, are taken from TCRdb and not from the paper's own processing. Across this sample there are about 330,000 distinct CDR3 sequences, with around 15% seen only once. Around 20% of the sample rests with the top ten.

Paper-wide results and their limitations: Preferential use of TRBV28, TRBJ1-2 and TRBJ2-5 was observed in persistent disease, whereas TRBV20-1 and TRBJ2-1 were favored in newly diagnosed disease. The authors acknowledged the small sample size as a limitation that may reduce accuracy. Persistent patients shared more public clonotypes among themselves (2,741) than newly diagnosed patients did (approximately 970). Compared with newly diagnosed patients, patients with persistent Graves' disease had lower TCR Shannon entropy and fewer highly expanded clones, which suggests clonal expansion. Peripheral blood alone was examined, since thyroid tissue, which constituted the primary lesion, could not be accessed. Only the TCR beta chain was sequenced and analyzed.

Only a few counts were recorded for this clonotype. Its antigen is not yet known. Within one base of it there is no much larger clone, and no base qualities were kept. Trimmed from V: 0 bases; trimmed from J: 2 bases; junction bases lacking a gene match: 4. The CDR3 goes from the cysteine to the phenylalanine over 16 residues. The only DNA kept is the CDR3, 48 bases in frame from the first base. The germline V gene sets CDR1 to SGDLS and CDR2 to YYNGEE. The time point label corresponds to: newly diagnosed GD, antithyroid drugs for less than 3 months. For both TCR sequencing and RNA sequencing, RNA was extracted from PBMCs using TRIzol. The diagnosis of Graves' disease followed American Thyroid Association guidelines. Patients were recruited from an endocrinology department in Xi'an, China. Each patient gave approximately 10 milliliters of peripheral blood, collected in an EDTA anticoagulant tube. Ficoll Paque Plus density gradient separation was used to isolate PBMCs, and no further T cell sorting was done. An Agilent 2100 Bioanalyzer and agarose gel were used to check RNA quality, and a NanoDrop 2000 was used to measure RNA concentration.

The same data also contributed to another study, on T cells in Graves' hyperthyroidism and ophthalmopathy. From the second report: A patient counted as having stable Graves' hyperthyroidism if no progression to ophthalmopathy occurred over 18 months of follow-up. The hyperthyroidism patients were between 18 and 65 years old and newly diagnosed, with a disease duration of less than 2 months. Patients with uncontrolled infections, other autoimmune diseases, pregnancy or lactation were excluded. Diagnoses were based on clinical symptoms, serum thyroxine and TRAb, thyroid ultrasound and orbital computed tomography. For the first round of RT-PCR on the TCR CDR3, the HTBI primer set was used together with the Qiagen OneStep RT-PCR kit. Blood samples also contained most of the expanded thyroid clonotypes (frequency above 0.001), which suggests that blood repertoires may reflect thyroid immune responses. A model built on a 13 V-J signature distinguished ophthalmopathy from stable hyperthyroidism, reaching around 90% sensitivity and around 81% specificity in cross-validation and 80%/75% in testing. During validation, the model predicted progression to ophthalmopathy a median of about 6.3 months ahead of onset, with almost 71% sensitivity and 72% to 85% specificity. To identify distinguishing TCR V-J signatures, a discovery cohort of 90 to 100 patients was used, comprising 40 to 45 with Graves' ophthalmopathy and around 57 with stable Graves' hyperthyroidism. Whether ophthalmopathy could be predicted prospectively was tested in an independent validation cohort made up of about 18 hyperthyroidism patients plus 17 patients who later progressed to ophthalmopathy. The roughly 100 discovery patients were randomly divided into training and test sets at a 7:3 ratio. In six Graves' hyperthyroidism patients, the study also compared T-cell repertoires from thyroid tissue with T-cell repertoires from blood. Following sampling, methimazole starting at 30 mg daily was given to hyperthyroidism patients, and high-dose intravenous methylprednisolone was given to ophthalmopathy patients. Libraries were constructed in a second round of multiplex PCR, after which size selection and purification were performed. Paired-end sequencing of the libraries was performed with 100 bp reads on an Illumina HiSeq2000. SOAPnuke was used to process the raw data, throwing out any read that contained adapters or uncalled bases, had a mean Phred below 15, or lacked an exact constant-primer or identifier match. COPE v1.2.5 was used to merge high-quality paired reads, and clonotypes were defined as unique nucleotide sequences. MiTCR v1.1 was used to align clonotypes to the IMGT TRBV, TRBD and TRBJ reference segments. Analysis was restricted to V-J combinations with a frequency above 0.0001, which covered about 99% of repertoires. The TCS score was defined as F50 (clonal expansion) divided by E x V (chaos), with BLOSUM62-based TCRdist calculated between CDR3 peptides within each V-J. Welch's t-statistics and random forest reduced approximately 520 V-J features to 13, which were used in a naive Bayes classifier (R e1071). Sample size was not statistically predetermined, and blinding of investigators to group allocation was not performed. The paper describes TCR Vbeta CDR3 sequencing of 135 peripheral blood samples, made up of around 41 ophthalmopathy patients, roughly 80 hyperthyroidism patients and roughly 17 progressor patients.

The sequence was collected from a woman aged 18-29 years with Graves disease. Donor details come from another sample of the same person, matched by shared clones. Sequencing used peripheral blood mononuclear cells (PBMCs), obtained at new diagnosis, from a patient treated with antithyroid drugs. The chain is made from TRBV9 and TRBJ2-5; 10 bases in between match TRBD2. The bases are TGTGCCAGCAGCGTAGTGCCTAGCGGGAGTCAAGAGACCCAGTACTTC. The encoded protein is CASSVVPSGSQETQYF.